This TCR beta chain was sequenced during a study of T cells after posttransplantation cyclophosphamide. On the day of bone marrow donation, the related graft donor provided peripheral blood. CDR3 size: 12 residues. V was trimmed by 11 bases and J by 6 bases, leaving 16 bases between them. Per germline, CDR1 MNHEY and CDR2 SMNVEV (reference sequence). Repertoires were generated with immunoSEQ multiplex PCR, while TCRdb's copy carries only in-frame clones and drops some. This sample carries approximately 29,000 clones, about nine tenths of them seen once, and the ten largest clones take around 3.5%. This chain joins TRBV27 and TRBJ1-1; no clear D gene. The sample taken for sequencing was PBMCs. The receptor's source is a man between 45 and 60 years old. CDR3 amino acids: CAVGRGRAEAFF. Written as DNA, the CDR3 is TGTGCCGTTGGGCGGGGTAGAGCTGAAGCTTTCTTT.